The T cell receptor (beta chain) under discussion was sequenced for a study of early T cells in non-severe SARS-CoV-2 infection. Attached unique molecular identifiers marked individual cDNA molecules. TCRdb reanalysed the 5' RACE reads using MiXCR and keeps one entry per CDR3 protein. The repertoire includes about 110,000 distinct CDR3 sequences, roughly an eighth of them detected once, and 2.5% to 4% sits in the top ten. This CDR3 contains 13 residues. V shed 7 bases and J shed 3 bases, with 12 bases lying between them. Looked up from germline, CDR1 is MNHNS and CDR2 is SASEGT. The V and J genes are TRBV6-1 and TRBJ1-2; D is uncertain. What was sequenced was whole blood. The source of this sequence is an adult who was a healthcare worker with PCR-confirmed SARS-CoV-2 infection or an uninfected control (not recorded which). The CDR3 loop reads CASTEHVDYGYTF. In DNA, the CDR3 is TGTGCCAGCACCGAACATGTGGACTATGGCTACACCTTC.